The 20 T cell receptor beta chains listed next were all sequenced from one sample in a study of CD8 T cells in ankylosing spondylitis. TCRdb re-called the 5' RACE reads through MiXCR, storing one row per CDR3 protein. There are about 250,000 distinct CDR3 sequences in the sample; more than 15% occur only once, and roughly a third lies in the top ten. The source material was blood, either unsorted or a sorted T cell fraction (not recorded which). The receptors come from a male donor with ankylosing spondylitis or in good health (not recorded which).

This CDR3 reads CASSMGSGSSYEQYF. CDR3 bases: TGTGCCAGTAGTATGGGTAGCGGGAGCTCCTACGAGCAGTACTTC. The gene calls are TRBV19 and TRBJ2-7; 9 positions agree with TRBD2. J lost 0 bases, V lost 3 bases, and 3 bases had no gene match. CDR1 LNHDA and CDR2 SQIVND come from the germline V gene (reference sequence). This CDR3 is built from 15 residues. Looking up the rest from reference TRBV19 and TRBJ2-7 gives the full variable domain: DGGITQSPKYLFRKEGQNVTLSCEQNLNHDAMYWYRQDPGQGLRLIYYSQIVNDFQKGDIAEGYSVSREKKESFPLTVTSAQKNPTAFYLCASSMGSGSSYEQYFGPGTRLTVT.

The rearrangement uses TRBV5-6 and TRBJ2-7; 11 nucleotides line up with TRBD2. This CDR3 is built from 15 residues. Germline V CDR1 and CDR2: SGHDT, YYEEEE. V trimming: 1 base; J trimming: 2 bases; junction bases outside the gene matches: 2. CDR3 loop: CASSLLAGGAYEQYF. DNA of the CDR3: TGTGCCAGCAGCTTGCTAGCGGGAGGCGCCTACGAGCAGTACTTC.

This clonotype was picked up many times. The chain has TRBV5-6 and TRBJ2-2; TRBD2 agrees at 13 bases. The length of the CDR3 is 17 residues. The germline V gene encodes CDR1 SGHDT and CDR2 YYEEEE. The J segment lost 5 bases and the V segment lost 3 bases, leaving 7 bases of the junction unmatched. The CDR3 loop is CASSSLRTSGSTGELFF. The DNA of the CDR3 is TGTGCCAGCAGCTCTCTCAGGACTAGCGGGAGTACCGGGGAGCTGTTTTTT. Supplemented by reference TRBV5-6 and TRBJ2-2, the full variable domain reads DAGVTQSPTHLIKTRGQQVTLRCSPKSGHDTVSWYQQALGQGPQFIFQYYEEEERQRGNFPDRFSGHQFPNYSSELNVNALLLGDSALYLCASSSLRTSGSTGELFFGEGSRLTVL.

This clonotype appeared many times. The rearrangement uses TRBV6-6 and TRBJ2-3; 12 nucleotides align to TRBD2. In germline, CDR1 is MNHNY, CDR2 SVGAGI (reference sequence). With V trimmed by 4 bases and J by 8 bases, 1 base remained unmatched. This CDR3 spans 13 amino acids. The CDR3: CASSLGLAGTQYF. The CDR3 DNA reads as TGTGCCAGCAGTTTGGGACTAGCGGGTACGCAGTATTTT.

This clonotype was observed a few times. This sequence joins TRBV7-2 and TRBJ2-4; D is unresolved. Trimming left V 1 base short and J 0 bases short, with 10 bases between. This CDR3 region has 16 residues. Germline V gene lookup returns CDR1 SGHTA and CDR2 FQGNSA. In DNA form, the CDR3 reads TGTGCCAGCAGCTTAGAGATAGGGCTAGCCAAAAACATTCAGTACTTC. This encodes CASSLEIGLAKNIQYF.

Only one count was recorded for this clonotype. The rearrangement uses TRBV30 and TRBJ2-7; 9 bases align to TRBD2. Germline V gene lookup returns CDR1 GTSNPN and CDR2 SVGIG (reference sequence). Trimming took 0 bases from V and 4 from J; bases not matched to a gene: 4. This CDR3 region has 14 residues. In DNA, the CDR3 is TGTGCCTGGAGTGTACGGAGCGGGAGGTACGAGCAGTACTTC. Its protein is CAWSVRSGRYEQYF.

This clonotype has a handful of counts. The chain recombines TRBV27 with TRBJ2-1, with TRBD2 matching 13 bases. Looked up from germline, CDR1 is MNHEY and CDR2 is SMNVEV (reference sequence). V shed 2 bases and J 5 bases; nucleotides not matched to a gene: 3. CDR3 length equals 16 residues. The CDR3 loop reads CASSLRTSGSDNEQFF. The CDR3 DNA follows: TGTGCCAGCAGTTTAAGGACTAGCGGGAGTGACAATGAGCAGTTCTTC.

This chain joins TRBV27 and TRBJ2-1, with TRBD2 matching over 10 bases. With V trimmed by 4 bases and J by 6 bases, 12 bases remained unmatched. Germline-derived CDR1 and CDR2 are MNHEY and SMNVEV (reference sequence). The CDR3 consists of 17 residues. CDR3 bases: TGTGCCAGCAGTTATACACTTGGACTAGCGGATTCCAATGAGCAGTTCTTC. It specifies CASSYTLGLADSNEQFF.

V and J are TRBV29-1 and TRBJ2-3; no clear D. The length of the CDR3 is 16 residues. The germline V and J ends were trimmed by 0 bases and 2 bases, with 15 bases remaining between them. Germline loops: CDR1 SQVTM, CDR2 ANQGSEA. The CDR3 loop reads CSVEEGDTAVTDTQYF. DNA of the CDR3: TGCAGCGTTGAAGAAGGCGATACAGCAGTCACAGATACGCAGTATTTT.

This chain joins TRBV2 and TRBJ2-1; the match to TRBD2 covers 9 bases. V trimming: 6 bases; J trimming: 8 bases; junction bases outside the gene matches: 14. CDR3 size: 16 residues. The germline CDR1 and CDR2 sequences are SNHLY and FYNNEI. The CDR3 is CASRDLAGERAHEQFF. CDR3 nucleotide sequence: TGTGCCAGCAGGGACTTAGCGGGAGAGAGGGCTCATGAGCAGTTCTTC.

This clonotype was counted only a few times. This sequence joins TRBV20-1 and TRBJ1-3; D unresolved. Germline V CDR1 and CDR2: DFQATT, SNEGSKA (reference sequence). The CDR3 loop spans 14 amino acids. V was trimmed by 1 base and J by 2 bases, leaving 9 bases between them. Written as DNA, the CDR3 is TGCAGTGCTAGAGGGAGGGTCGCTGGAAACACCATATATTTT. Amino acids: CSARGRVAGNTIYF.

The chain joins TRBV21-1 to TRBJ2-2; TRBD2, the table's D call, was not compared with the DNA. TRBV21-1 is listed as a pseudogene. The CDR3 contains 15 residues. The CDR3, as DNA: TGTGCCAGCGGGACGGGAGATTCGAACACCGGGGAGCTGTTTTTT. This encodes CASGTGDSNTGELFF.

This clonotype was seen repeatedly, ten times or more. The genes are TRBV4-1 and TRBJ2-7; D may be TRBD1 or TRBD2 (5 bases each). The germline V gene has CDR1 MGHRA and CDR2 YSYEKL. Trimming pared 0 bases from V and 9 bases from J, leaving 18 bases between. This CDR3 spans 15 amino acids. Here the CDR3 DNA reads TGCGCCAGCAGCCAAGATATAAGGGGACCTCAGGGGCAGTACTTC. Encoded protein: CASSQDIRGPQGQYF.

This clonotype was observed at least ten times. V and J are TRBV5-1 and TRBJ2-7; 8 bases agree with TRBD2. CDR3 length: 15 residues. Trimming removed 1 base from V and 3 bases from J; junction bases left unmatched: 6. Germline V gene lookup returns CDR1 SGHRS and CDR2 YFSETQ. The DNA of the CDR3 is TGCGCCAGCAGCTTGAGTCCTAGCGGGCACTACGAGCAGTACTTC. Amino acids: CASSLSPSGHYEQYF.

This clonotype was observed a handful of times. The chain has TRBV29-1 and TRBJ2-1; D possibly matches TRBD1 or TRBD2 (5 bases each). The V and J ends lost 4 bases and 5 bases respectively, with 18 bases between them. The CDR3 consists of 15 residues. CDR1 and CDR2 from the germline V gene are SQVTM and ANQGSEA. The CDR3 loop reads CSVAPFEMGDNEQFF. The CDR3 coding sequence is TGCAGCGTTGCCCCGTTCGAAATGGGGGACAATGAGCAGTTCTTC.

This clonotype was seen ten or more times. The CDR3 DNA is TGTGCCAGCAGCCTCAGACAGGGACCCAACGAGCAGTACTTC. This encodes CASSLRQGPNEQYF. The genes are TRBV7-9 and TRBJ2-7, with 7 nucleotides matching TRBD1. Trimming cost V 5 bases and J 5 bases; bases outside gene matches: 9. Germline assignment: CDR1 SEHNR and CDR2 FQNEAQ (reference sequence). This CDR3 has 14 amino acids.

This clonotype has a handful of counts. V is TRBV3-1 and J is TRBJ2-1; no firm D call. V lost 0 bases to trimming and J lost 5 bases, with 8 bases between them. Germline assignment: CDR1 LGHDT and CDR2 YNNKEL (reference sequence). CDR3 length: 14 amino acids. The DNA for the CDR3 is TGTGCCAGCAGCCAAGATCATCTGGACAATGAGCAGTTCTTC. Its translation: CASSQDHLDNEQFF.

The chain's CDR3 is CSVNKNTGELFF. Written as DNA, the CDR3 is TGCAGCGTTAACAAGAACACCGGGGAGCTGTTTTTT. The V call is TRBV29-1, the J call TRBJ2-2; no clear D gene. Germline V CDR1 and CDR2: SQVTM, ANQGSEA. The CDR3 is 12 residues long. Trimming pared 5 bases from V and 1 base from J, leaving 5 bases between.

CDR3 nucleotide sequence: TGCGCCAGCAGCCAAGATTTAGGCCCGCTCAATGAGCAGTTCTTC. Translating gives CASSQDLGPLNEQFF. The chain has TRBV4-1 and TRBJ2-1; D unresolved. The CDR3 runs 15 residues. Looked up from germline, CDR1 is MGHRA and CDR2 is YSYEKL. With 0 bases removed from V and 6 bases from J, the gap between germline ends came to 12 bases.

This clonotype was detected only a few times. The V gene is TRBV9, the J gene TRBJ2-7; 11 bases line up with TRBD2. The CDR3 extends over 16 amino acids. V lost 4 bases, J lost 4 bases, and 10 bases stayed unmatched. The germline gives CDR1 SGDLS, CDR2 YYNGEE. In DNA, the CDR3 is TGTGCCAGCAGCCCCGGTGTAGCGGGAGGGTGGTACGAGCAGTACTTC. The encoded protein is CASSPGVAGGWYEQYF.